This T cell receptor beta chain was profiled in a study of T cell responses to AZD1222 COVID-19 vaccine. Profiled with immunoSEQ multiplex PCR; TCRdb holds only in-frame clones, not every one. The sample yields 150,000 to 200,000 clones, about 86% seen once. This clone is a singleton in its sample. Here the sequenced sample was peripheral blood, taken 28 days after the second AZD1222 dose. This sequence was found in an adult who received the AZD1222 COVID-19 vaccine.

Here the CDR3 DNA reads TGTGCCAGTAGTATCCGGGACGCATCATACTCTGGAAACACCATATATTTT. This sequence encodes CASSIRDASYSGNTIYF. The chain is built from TRBV19 and TRBJ1-3; perhaps TRBD1 as D (5 bases). CDR3 size: 17 residues. The germline gives CDR1 LNHDA, CDR2 SQIVND (reference sequence). Trimming took 3 bases from V and 0 from J, leaving 15 bases between them.